These 26 T cell receptor beta chains were all obtained from the same sample, sequenced in a study of blood T cell repertoires in COVID-19. TCRdb's copy holds only in-frame clones and misses some; the assay was immunoSEQ multiplex PCR. The repertoire consists of about 240,000 clones, with roughly 80% occurring once and the leading ten covering around 7.5%. Sequencing was done on a sample of peripheral blood. The receptors come from a woman older than 75 with COVID-19, enrolled during active disease.

The chain joins TRBV6-1 to TRBJ2-3; the match to TRBD1 covers 7 bases. The CDR3 has 16 amino acids. CDR1 and CDR2 (germline): MNHNS, SASEGT. The ends lost 4 bases at V and 3 bases at J; junction bases unmatched: 10. The CDR3 nucleotides read TGTGCCAGCAGTGGAATCAGGGGGAAGGGGACAGATACGCAGTATTTT. Protein product: CASSGIRGKGTDTQYF.

The rearrangement uses TRBV4-2 and TRBJ2-2; 12 positions match TRBD2. This CDR3 region has 17 residues. CDR1 LGHNA and CDR2 YNFKEQ come from the germline V gene. The junction had 3 bases not matched to a gene; V was cut back by 0 bases and J by 4 bases. The CDR3 DNA reads TGTGCCAGCAGCCAAGAGACTAGCGGGGGCCGCACCGGGGAGCTGTTTTTT. Translating gives CASSQETSGGRTGELFF.

The genes are TRBV19 and TRBJ1-1, with D possibly matching TRBD1 (6 bases). Deletions cut 10 bases from V and 4 bases from J, with 16 bases between. Per the germline V gene, CDR1 is LNHDA and CDR2 is SQIVND (reference sequence). The CDR3 length is 13 residues. The CDR3 DNA reads TGTGCCACCTCACAGGGCTATAGCACTGAAGCTTTCTTT. It translates to CATSQGYSTEAFF.

This chain uses TRBV5-1 with TRBJ2-1, with 7 bases lining up with TRBD2. Germline V gene sequence: CDR1 SGHRS, CDR2 YFSETQ. The CDR3 spans 14 residues. Losses at the gene ends were 5 bases for V and 0 bases for J; bases not matched to a gene: 2. CDR3 coding DNA: TGCGCCAGCAGGGGCGGGAGCTCCTACAATGAGCAGTTCTTC. This gives the protein CASRGGSSYNEQFF.

This clone has just a few counts. The J gene is TRBJ1-2, the V gene TRBV19; 7 bases line up with TRBD1. The CDR3 has 17 amino acids. Germline CDR1 and CDR2: LNHDA and SQIVND (reference sequence). Losses at the gene ends were 7 bases for V and 4 bases for J; bases not matched to a gene: 18. CDR3 loop: CASTLTFNTGTAYGYTF. For the CDR3, the DNA is TGTGCCAGTACCCTCACCTTTAACACCGGGACAGCCTATGGCTACACCTTC.

This chain uses TRBV6-6 with TRBJ2-1, with 7 nucleotides matching TRBD2. V trimming: 6 bases; J trimming: 4 bases; junction bases outside the gene matches: 6. CDR3 length equals 14 residues. Germline lookup yields CDR1 MNHNY and CDR2 SVGAGI (reference sequence). The CDR3 nucleotides read TGTGCCAGCAGCTCTAGCGGAGTTTACAATGAGCAGTTCTTC. Protein product: CASSSSGVYNEQFF.

Points on this clone: Sequence at one end of the junction differs from germline and may be a read error. The chain couples TRBV30 to TRBJ1-2, with 7 nucleotides matching TRBD1. The CDR3 totals 15 residues. The germline CDR1 and CDR2 sequences are GTSNPN and SVGIG (reference sequence). CDR3 region: CGCSHRGFTNYGYTF. CDR3 nucleotides: TGCGGGTGTTCGCACAGGGGTTTTACTAACTATGGCTACACCTTC.

The chain combines TRBV12-3 or TRBV12-4 with TRBJ1-2; unclear D gene. The CDR3 has 11 amino acids. V was shortened by 5 bases and J by 12 bases, with 13 bases between the two germline ends. In nucleotides, the CDR3 is TGTGCCAGCAGTGCGGCCGCTCTTAACACCTTC. This sequence encodes CASSAAALNTF.

V is TRBV5-8 and J is TRBJ1-1, with TRBD1 identical over 9 bases. V was pared by 2 bases and J by 5 bases, with 7 bases of the junction left unmatched. Germline loops: CDR1 SGHTS, CDR2 YDEGEE. The CDR3 has 15 amino acids. CDR3 protein: CASSLFYGTGTEAFF. CDR3 bases: TGTGCCAGCAGCTTATTCTACGGGACAGGGACTGAAGCTTTCTTT.

The chain uses TRBV2 and TRBJ1-5, with a tentative D call TRBD1 (5 bases). The CDR3 sequence is 15 residues long. V was trimmed by 4 bases and J by 7 bases, leaving 17 bases between them. The V gene's germline CDR1 is SNHLY and CDR2 FYNNEI. DNA of the CDR3: TGTGCCAGCAGTGGAAGTTCGGGGGTGAGGCAGCCCCAGCATTTT. Amino acid sequence: CASSGSSGVRQPQHF.

The V gene is TRBV2, the J gene TRBJ2-7; D might be TRBD2 (6 bases). The germline V gene has CDR1 SNHLY and CDR2 FYNNEI. This CDR3 is 12 amino acids long. Trimming shortened V by 5 bases and J by 6 bases, and 11 bases separated the two germline ends. The chain's CDR3 is CASSQGGVEQYF. The CDR3, as DNA: TGTGCCAGCAGTCAGGGCGGGGTCGAGCAGTACTTC. The full variable domain, rest sourced from reference TRBV2 and TRBJ2-7, is EPEVTQTPSHQVTQMGQEVILRCVPISNHLYFYWYRQILGQKVEFLVSFYNNEISEKSEIFDDQFSVERPDGSNFTLKIRSTKLEDSAMYFCASSQGGVEQYFGPGTRLTVT.

This chain links TRBV5-1 with TRBJ1-2; D may be TRBD1 (6 bases). CDR1 and CDR2 (germline): SGHRS, YFSETQ. There are 15 residues in the CDR3. Trimming stripped 0 bases from V and 8 bases from J, with 17 bases between. CDR3 loop: CASSLVLTQGKGYTF. The CDR3, as DNA: TGCGCCAGCAGCTTGGTCTTAACACAGGGAAAAGGCTACACCTTC.

This chain joins TRBV16 and TRBJ1-4, with 9 nucleotides matching TRBD1. Germline V CDR1 and CDR2: KGHSY, FQNENV. The CDR3 is made up of 15 amino acids. Trimming at V came to 4 bases and at J to 7 bases, leaving 7 bases not matched to a gene. Written as DNA, the CDR3 is TGTGCCAGCAGCCCCATGGGACAGGGAGGTGAAAAACTGTTTTTT. Translating gives CASSPMGQGGEKLFF.

For the CDR3, the DNA is TGTGCCGTACGACCCGGCGAAGGGAGTTCACCCCTCCACTTT. Translation: CAVRPGEGSSPLHF. The chain links TRBV10-3 to TRBJ1-6; no clear D gene. CDR1 and CDR2 from the germline V gene are ENHRY and SYGVKD. This CDR3 has 14 residues. V lost 11 bases, J lost 9 bases, and 20 bases lay in between.

The chain links TRBV5-5 to TRBJ1-1; perhaps TRBD1 as D (5 bases). Germline V lookup: CDR1 SGHKS, CDR2 YYEKEE (reference sequence). The ends were cut back, 4 bases at V and 4 bases at J, with 26 bases in the middle. The CDR3 runs to 18 residues. In DNA form, the CDR3 reads TGTGCCAGCAGCACATTTGGATTCGGGAGCCTCGGGGGCACTGAAGCTTTCTTT. Translation gives CASSTFGFGSLGGTEAFF.

This chain uses TRBV19 with TRBJ1-4; no firm D call. V lost 8 bases and J lost 0, with 7 bases in between. The CDR3 totals 13 residues. Germline CDR1 reads LNHDA; CDR2 reads SQIVND (reference sequence). The CDR3 DNA reads as TGTGCCAGTTCCCGTACAACTAATGAAAAACTGTTTTTT. Protein sequence: CASSRTTNEKLFF.

This clone was observed once. The CDR3, as DNA: TGTGCCAGCAGCCAGGGCAGGGGACAGGGGACTTCACCCCTCCACTTT. Protein sequence: CASSQGRGQGTSPLHF. This rearrangement joins TRBV16 to TRBJ1-6; 10 bases map to TRBD1. V lost 3 bases, J lost 9 bases, and 8 bases stayed unmatched. This CDR3 comprises 16 residues. Germline V CDR1 and CDR2: KGHSY, FQNENV.

The rearrangement joins TRBV11-2 to TRBJ1-3; no reliable D call. The V end lost 6 bases, the J end lost 0 bases, and 9 bases lay between the germline ends. Germline lookup yields CDR1 SGHAT and CDR2 FQNNGV. The CDR3 covers 14 residues. The CDR3 DNA reads as TGTGCCAGCAGGTCAGATGGCTCTGGAAACACCATATATTTT. It translates to CASRSDGSGNTIYF.

The chain carries TRBV6-5 and TRBJ1-2; D gene uncertain. The CDR3 is 15 residues long. Germline V gives CDR1 MNHEY, CDR2 SVGAGI. Trimming stripped 2 bases from V and 4 bases from J, with 14 bases between. CDR3 bases: TGTGCCAGCAGTTACCGCGGACTAATACCCTATGGCTACACCTTC. The encoded protein is CASSYRGLIPYGYTF.

The chain links TRBV11-1 to TRBJ2-1; 10 bases align to TRBD2. From germline, CDR1 is SGHAT and CDR2 FQDESV (reference sequence). Trimming at V came to 5 bases and at J to 3 bases, leaving 7 bases not matched to a gene. The CDR3 is 16 residues long. The CDR3 DNA follows: TGTGCCAGCAGCAAAACGCTAGCGGGAGACTACAATGAGCAGTTCTTC. Its protein is CASSKTLAGDYNEQFF.

This clone was picked up one time. J is TRBJ2-7 and V is TRBV6-5; 7 bases agree with TRBD1. Germline V gives CDR1 MNHEY, CDR2 SVGAGI. The CDR3 length is 15 residues. J lost 3 bases, V lost 10 bases, and 15 bases had no gene match. The CDR3 DNA reads TGTGCCACGAAATACTCCGGGACAGAGTACTACGAGCAGTACTTC. Protein sequence: CATKYSGTEYYEQYF.

The chain combines TRBV11-3 with TRBJ2-1; 7 bases are a match to TRBD1. Germline CDR1 reads SGHNT; CDR2 reads YENEEA. V gave up 3 bases and J gave up 3 bases; unmatched junction bases: 5. This CDR3 comprises 15 residues. The CDR3 bases are TGTGCCAGCAGCTTGGGACAGTCGGTCTACAATGAGCAGTTCTTC. Translation: CASSLGQSVYNEQFF.

The chain uses TRBV2 and TRBJ1-6; a weak D match, TRBD1 (6 bases). V was shortened by 6 bases and J by 10 bases, with 16 bases between the two germline ends. The CDR3 is 14 residues long. Per germline, CDR1 SNHLY and CDR2 FYNNEI. DNA of the CDR3: TGTGCCAGCAGGGATCAGGGGAGGGGGTCACCCCTCCACTTT. Its protein is CASRDQGRGSPLHF.

This clone was counted once. This sequence joins TRBV19 and TRBJ2-2, with 11 bases matching TRBD1. The V segment lost 9 bases and the J segment 6 bases; nucleotides outside the gene matches: 9. The CDR3 totals 15 residues. The germline V gene has CDR1 LNHDA and CDR2 SQIVND (reference sequence). CDR3 sequence (DNA): TGTGCCAGCGATACTCCGGGACAGGGGGCCGGGGAGCTGTTTTTT. Translating gives CASDTPGQGAGELFF. Drawing the rest from reference TRBV19 and TRBJ2-2, the complete variable domain is DGGITQSPKYLFRKEGQNVTLSCEQNLNHDAMYWYRQDPGQGLRLIYYSQIVNDFQKGDIAEGYSVSREKKESFPLTVTSAQKNPTAFYLCASDTPGQGAGELFFGEGSRLTVL.

The CDR3 is CASSETSGGEETQYF. The CDR3, as DNA: TGTGCCAGCAGCGAGACTAGCGGGGGGGAAGAGACCCAGTACTTC. V usage is TRBV5-6 and J usage is TRBJ2-5, with 14 nucleotides matching TRBD2. The CDR3 has 15 residues. The junction had 2 bases not matched to a gene; V was cut back by 4 bases and J by 3 bases. Germline values: CDR1 SGHDT, CDR2 YYEEEE.

J is TRBJ2-4 and V is TRBV3-1 (or the pseudogene TRBV3-2), with D possibly matching TRBD1 (6 bases). This CDR3 region has 14 residues. The V and J ends lost 1 base and 7 bases respectively, with 11 bases between them. Germline V CDR1 and CDR2: LGHDT, YNNKEL (reference sequence). Here the CDR3 reads CASSQGGRGNIQYF. The CDR3 bases are TGTGCCAGCAGCCAAGGGGGGCGCGGGAACATTCAGTACTTC.